A selection of T cell receptor beta chains follows, all from one sample in a study of T cell responses to AZD1222 COVID-19 vaccine. Clones were sequenced by immunoSEQ multiplex PCR, and TCRdb holds only the in-frame ones, with some missing. The data hold 130,000 or so clones, with 93% observed a single time. The material sequenced was peripheral blood, taken on day 0 of AZD1222 vaccination. Receptors originate from an adult in good health. CDR3s include the opening cysteine and the closing phenylalanine or tryptophan. The order of the fields is D gene, V gene, J gene, clone size, CDR3 protein, CDR3 DNA. D genes are given only for firm matches. Not every row has a clone size; where given, it reads once, few, many or a size class.

>NA|TRBV4-1|TRBJ2-3|NA
CASSQTGTLSGDTQYF
TGCGCCAGCAGCCAAACCGGGACGTTAAGTGGGGATACGCAGTATTTT
>NA|TRBV28|TRBJ1-5|NA
CASRDTGNLNQPQHF
TGTGCCAGCAGAGATACAGGGAATCTAAATCAGCCCCAGCATTTT
>NA|TRBV4-3|TRBJ1-1|NA
CASSQDYRGGGTEAFF
TGCGCCAGCAGCCAAGACTATCGCGGGGGAGGCACTGAAGCTTTCTTT
>NA|TRBV18|TRBJ1-1|NA
CASSPSGSQNTEAFF
TGTGCCAGCTCACCCTCGGGCAGCCAGAACACTGAAGCTTTCTTT
>NA|TRBV6-5|TRBJ1-5|NA
CASSYYENQPQHF
TGTGCCAGCAGTTACTACGAAAATCAGCCCCAGCATTTT
>NA|TRBV30|TRBJ1-6|NA
CAWSVGRTYNSPLHF
TGTGCCTGGAGTGTGGGTAGGACGTATAATTCACCCCTCCACTTT
>NA|TRBV9|TRBJ2-7|NA
CASSVGVVGVWYEQYF
TGTGCCAGCAGCGTAGGGGTGGTGGGGGTCTGGTACGAGCAGTACTTC
>NA|TRBV11-2|TRBJ2-2|NA
CASSLSQGSNTGELFF
TGTGCCAGCAGCTTATCACAGGGATCGAACACCGGGGAGCTGTTTTTT
>TRBD2|TRBV3-1/TRBV3-2|TRBJ2-1|NA
CASSQDFASGSNEQFF
TGTGCCAGCAGCCAAGATTTCGCTAGCGGGAGCAATGAGCAGTTCTTC
>NA|TRBV5-1|TRBJ2-2|NA
CASSLAVSGANTGELFF
TGCGCCAGCAGCTTGGCCGTGAGCGGAGCTAACACCGGGGAGCTGTTTTTT
>TRBD2|TRBV28|TRBJ2-4|few
CASRAGGNIQYF
TGTGCCAGCAGAGCGGGAGGGAACATTCAGTACTTC
>NA|TRBV5-1|TRBJ1-2|NA
CASSLDPGKNGYTF
TGCGCCAGCAGCTTGGATCCAGGGAAGAATGGCTACACCTTC
>TRBD1|TRBV4-2|TRBJ1-5|once
CASSQQQGDRVDQPQHF
TGTGCCAGCAGCCAACAACAGGGGGACAGGGTCGATCAGCCCCAGCATTTT
>NA|TRBV28|TRBJ1-4|NA
CASSFMEPTNEKLFF
TGTGCCAGCAGTTTTATGGAACCAACTAATGAAAAACTGTTTTTT
>NA|TRBV30|TRBJ1-5|NA
CAWSVKGNQPQHF
TGTGCCTGGAGTGTTAAGGGGAATCAGCCCCAGCATTTT
>NA|TRBV20-1|TRBJ2-1|NA
CSALGEIEQFF
TGCAGTGCTTTAGGGGAAATTGAGCAGTTCTTC
>TRBD1|TRBV5-1|TRBJ1-2|NA
CASSILTGGDGYTF
TGCGCCAGCAGCATCCTAACAGGGGGAGACGGCTACACCTTC
>TRBD1|TRBV7-9|TRBJ1-5|NA
CASSSNQGAGQPQHF
TGTGCCAGCAGTTCAAATCAGGGGGCGGGTCAGCCCCAGCATTTT